The clone carrying this T cell receptor beta chain has only a few counts. Combining a sample-barcoded 5' primer with a J-beta primer mix, a second PCR ran for roughly 7 to 12 cycles. Every sample gave at least 2.5 million paired-end reads containing CDR3. TCRdb reprocessed the 5' RACE reads with MiXCR, giving one entry per CDR3 protein. This sample carries some 880,000 distinct CDR3 sequences, roughly 40% of them seen once, and the ten largest clones take roughly 13%. Germline V gene lookup returns CDR1 MNHEY and CDR2 SMNVEV (reference sequence). V gave up 5 bases and J gave up 11 bases; unmatched junction bases: 10. The CDR3 is 13 amino acids. This sample stems from a study of blood T cells in healthy people across ages.

Input material: blood. This sequence was found in a man between 18 and 29 years old in good health. V and J are TRBV27 and TRBJ2-5; 8 nucleotides agree with TRBD1. For the CDR3, the DNA is TGTGCCAGCAGTACCCTGGACAGGGAGAAGCAGTACTTC. Protein product: CASSTLDREKQYF.